Below, one T cell receptor beta chain is given with its context. This sample is part of a study of cytomegalovirus exposure and HLA in healthy donors. Overall study context: Earlier work reported about 110 million unique TCR beta sequences from roughly 180 million T cells.

As for the donors, each was a healthy bone marrow donor. CDR3 size: 13 residues. V lost 6 bases and J 3 bases, leaving 11 bases between the germline ends. The V gene's germline CDR1 is MNHEY and CDR2 SMNVEV (reference sequence). The PCR employed 60 Vbeta primers together with 13 Jbeta primers. TCRdb's copy holds only in-frame clones and misses some; the assay was immunoSEQ multiplex PCR. Of roughly 100,000 clones in the sample, around 84% were seen once. The sequenced sample was PBMCs. This TCR came from a man aged 25-40 years in good health and CMV-seronegative. The chain joins TRBV27 to TRBJ1-2, with D tentatively TRBD1 (6 bases). CDR3 bases: TGTGCCAGCAGGACGGACAGAGACTATGGCTACACCTTC. Protein product: CASRTDRDYGYTF.